The present TCR beta chain was sequenced within a study of T cell responses to AZD1222 COVID-19 vaccine. Study conclusions and caveats: Donors, mostly white British, included more females; clonal diversity was possibly underestimated. Repertoires were sampled only after the peak T cell response. Only 5 or 6 AZD1222 recipients tested seropositive at baseline. Spike-specific TCR repertoires showed rising breadth and depth after two AZD1222 doses.

CDR3 length: 16 residues. The V and J ends lost 7 bases and 3 bases respectively, with 21 bases between them. In germline, CDR1 is LGHNT, CDR2 FRNRAP. Notes on this clone: As yet, its antigen is unknown.

The protocol was immunoSEQ multiplex PCR, while the TCRdb copy is restricted to in-frame clones and leaves out a portion. The sample includes fewer than 110,000 clones, nearly 90% of them seen just once. The V and J genes are TRBV12-5 and TRBJ1-1; D is uncertain. The material was peripheral blood, obtained 28 days after the second AZD1222 dose. The clonotype comes from an adult who received the AZD1222 COVID-19 vaccine. The CDR3 region has the DNA TGTGCTAGTGCCTTCCGGGTGGCGAGGAAGGACACTGAAGCTTTCTTT. Translation gives CASAFRVARKDTEAFF.